Below are 27 T cell receptor beta chains sequenced from a single sample in a study of breast tumors, draining lymph nodes, adjacent tissues. TCRdb reprocessed the multiplex PCR reads with MiXCR, giving one entry per CDR3 protein. The table shows about 220,000 distinct CDR3 sequences, with under 40% occurring only once. Samples came from axillary lymph nodes draining the breast cancer. The specimen was axillary lymph node tissue. The receptors here all came from a female donor with breast cancer. Some clones in this sample may be carry-over from other donors' samples.

This clonotype was recorded once. J is TRBJ2-7 and V is TRBV29-1, with no clear D. From germline, CDR1 is SQVTM and CDR2 ANQGSEA. The V and J ends lost 8 bases and 3 bases respectively, with 14 bases between them. The CDR3 has 12 residues. CDR3 DNA sequence: TGCAGCTTAACGGTCGCCGGCTACGAGCAGTACTTC. Translated, it gives CSLTVAGYEQYF.

This chain connects TRBV18 to TRBJ1-3, with D perhaps matching TRBD1 (6 bases). Germline V gene lookup returns CDR1 KGHSH and CDR2 LQKENI. This CDR3 comprises 16 residues. V lost 6 bases and J 8 bases, leaving 23 bases between the germline ends. The CDR3 loop is CASSSRDNRKGDTIYF. The CDR3 bases are TGTGCCAGCTCGTCCAGGGACAACCGAAAGGGAGACACCATATATTTT. The whole variable domain, filled in from reference TRBV18 and TRBJ1-3, reads NAGVMQNPRHLVRRRGQEARLRCSPMKGHSHVYWYRQLPEEGLKFMVYLQKENIIDESGMPKERFSAEFPKEGPSILRIQQVVRGDSAAYFCASSSRDNRKGDTIYFGEGSWLTVV.

This clonotype has ten or more counts. This chain joins TRBV24-1 and TRBJ2-3, with 7 positions matching TRBD1. Germline trimming cut 1 base from V and 5 bases from J; bases unmatched to any gene: 5. The germline CDR1 and CDR2 sequences are KGHDR and SFDVKD. This CDR3 spans 15 amino acids. CDR3 bases: TGTGCCACCAGTGATTTAGTCAGGGGGATAGATACGCAGTATTTT. Its protein is CATSDLVRGIDTQYF.

This clonotype was observed at least ten times. The chain employs TRBV7-9 and TRBJ1-5; no reliable D call. This CDR3 has 14 amino acids. CDR1 and CDR2 from the germline V gene are SEHNR and FQNEAQ (reference sequence). Trimming left V 6 bases short and J 6 bases short, with 15 bases between. The CDR3 DNA reads as TGTGCCAGCAGTCTAGCGTCCCTGGGTCAGCCCCAGCATTTT. Translated: CASSLASLGQPQHF.

This clonotype was counted ten times or more. The chain uses TRBV6-1 and TRBJ1-6; perhaps TRBD1 as D (5 bases). CDR3 length: 13 residues. V lost 4 bases and J 7 bases, leaving 8 bases between the germline ends. Germline V gives CDR1 MNHNS, CDR2 SASEGT. The CDR3 loop is CASSGQTNSPLHF. CDR3 sequence (DNA): TGTGCCAGCAGTGGACAGACGAATTCACCCCTCCACTTT.

This clonotype was recorded many times. The gene calls are TRBV20-1 and TRBJ1-5, with D hard to call. There are 12 residues in the CDR3. In germline, CDR1 is DFQATT, CDR2 SNEGSKA (reference sequence). The ends were cut back, 3 bases at V and 4 bases at J, with 7 bases in the middle. CDR3 sequence: CSASRANQPQHF. The CDR3 nucleotides read TGCAGTGCTAGTCGGGCTAATCAGCCCCAGCATTTT.

This clonotype appeared a few times. A read error is possible here, since a much larger clone lies one base away. The V gene is TRBV20-1, the J gene TRBJ2-2; possibly TRBD1 or TRBD2 for D (5 bases each). CDR1 and CDR2 from the germline V gene are DFQATT and SNEGSKA (reference sequence). The CDR3 contains 13 residues. The CDR3: CSARDRRSGALFF. Here the CDR3 DNA reads TGCAGTGCTAGAGATCGCAGGTCCGGGGCGCTGTTTTTT.

Points on this clonotype: A much larger clone differs from this one at a single base, so this may be a read error. J is TRBJ2-3 and V is TRBV9; 7 bases are shared with TRBD1. The CDR3 runs to 15 residues. Germline CDR1 reads SGDLS; CDR2 reads YYNGEE. After removal of 7 bases from V and 2 bases from J, the junction contained 10 bases not matched to a gene. For the CDR3, the DNA is TGTGCCAGCGGCCTAGGGGACAGATTCACAGATACGCAGTATTTT. Its protein is CASGLGDRFTDTQYF.

In regard to this clonotype: Because the CDR3's place on the DNA is in doubt, the DNA is left out and the CDR3 is given as listed by TCRdb. The V and J genes are TRBV5-1 and TRBJ2-6. Per germline, CDR1 SGHRS and CDR2 YFSETQ. With termini counted, the CDR3 has 19 amino acids. CDR3 sequence reads: CASSFYICSVSSGANVLTF.

This clonotype was picked up a small number of times. The chain uses TRBV6-6 and TRBJ2-6; possibly TRBD1 for D (5 bases). Trimming stripped 6 bases from V and 0 bases from J, with 12 bases between. CDR1 and CDR2 (germline): MNHNY, SVGAGI (reference sequence). The CDR3 is 16 residues long. CDR3 amino acids: CASRPGSASGANVLTF. The CDR3 bases are TGTGCCAGCAGGCCAGGGTCAGCCTCTGGGGCCAACGTCCTGACTTTC.

In its sample, this clonotype was seen many times. The genes are TRBV20-1 and TRBJ1-5; D call uncertain. Germline V gives CDR1 DFQATT, CDR2 SNEGSKA (reference sequence). Between the trimmed V and J ends, which lost 5 bases and 0 bases, there was a span of 8 bases. The CDR3 is 13 amino acids. The CDR3 DNA reads TGCAGTGCTTCCCACAATAGCAATCAGCCCCAGCATTTT. Encoded protein: CSASHNSNQPQHF.

This clonotype was seen at least ten times. The genes are TRBV19 and TRBJ1-2; weak D call: TRBD1 (5 bases). This CDR3 has 17 residues. CDR1 is LNHDA, CDR2 SQIVND, per germline (reference sequence). V was trimmed by 0 bases and J by 3 bases, leaving 17 bases between them. CDR3: CASSIELGRDVHYGYTF. CDR3 nucleotides: TGTGCCAGTAGTATAGAACTAGGTAGGGACGTCCACTATGGCTACACCTTC.

The V call is TRBV20-1, the J call TRBJ1-2; 9 bases match TRBD1. The CDR3 runs 11 residues. The junction had 5 bases not matched to a gene; V was cut back by 7 bases and J by 8 bases. Looked up from germline, CDR1 is DFQATT and CDR2 is SNEGSKA (reference sequence). The DNA for the CDR3 is TGCAGTGTCGGACAGGGGACAGGCTACACCTTC. This sequence encodes CSVGQGTGYTF.

This clonotype has a count of ten or more. CDR3 DNA sequence: TGCAGTGCTAGGTCCCGGGACAACCAAGAGACCCAGTACTTC. It specifies CSARSRDNQETQYF. V and J are TRBV20-1 and TRBJ2-5; weak D call: TRBD1 (6 bases). V lost 3 bases and J lost 0, with 11 bases in between. The CDR3 is 14 residues long. CDR1 and CDR2 (germline): DFQATT, SNEGSKA (reference sequence).

This clonotype came up many times. The J gene is TRBJ1-5, the V gene TRBV10-2, with D uncertain. Germline CDR1 is WSHSY and CDR2 is SAAADI. V lost 0 bases and J 7 bases, leaving 10 bases between the germline ends. CDR3 size: 14 residues. The CDR3 spells CASSESNSVQPQHF. CDR3 DNA: TGCGCCAGCAGTGAGTCGAACTCGGTCCAGCCCCAGCATTTT.

This clonotype occurred many times. CDR3 amino acids: CASSGEQNEQFF. DNA of the CDR3: TGTGCCAGCAGTGGGGAGCAGAATGAGCAGTTCTTC. V gene TRBV2 combines with J gene TRBJ2-1, with a possible D match to TRBD2 (5 bases). Deletions cut 4 bases from V and 7 bases from J, with 8 bases between. Per germline, CDR1 SNHLY and CDR2 FYNNEI. The CDR3 consists of 12 residues.

This clonotype was counted at least ten times. The J gene is TRBJ2-5, the V gene TRBV29-1, with D unresolved. The V and J ends lost 6 bases and 4 bases respectively, with 12 bases between them. CDR1 and CDR2 (germline): SQVTM, ANQGSEA. CDR3 size: 12 residues. The CDR3, as DNA: TGCAGCGTCCCCACAGCAGGAGAGACCCAGTACTTC. It encodes CSVPTAGETQYF.

With regard to this clonotype: It may be a read error: a sequence one base away is much more abundant. This chain connects TRBV20-1 to TRBJ2-3; D is unclear. This CDR3 is 17 amino acids long. V was cut by 0 bases and J by 4 bases, with 20 bases left in between. CDR1 and CDR2 from the germline V gene are DFQATT and SNEGSKA (reference sequence). This CDR3 reads CSARDLRATPIPDTQYF. CDR3 bases: TGCAGTGCTAGAGATTTAAGGGCCACACCCATCCCAGATACGCAGTATTTT.

This chain uses TRBV2 with TRBJ1-5; the D gene is possibly TRBD1 (6 bases). This CDR3 contains 13 residues. Trimming pared 8 bases from V and 0 bases from J, leaving 8 bases between. Germline V gives CDR1 SNHLY, CDR2 FYNNEI. CDR3 nucleotides: TGTGCCAGCCACAGGGATAGCAATCAGCCCCAGCATTTT. Its protein is CASHRDSNQPQHF.

This chain joins TRBV7-3 and TRBJ1-6, with D uncertain. The CDR3 covers 16 residues. In germline, CDR1 is SGHTA, CDR2 FQGTGA. V shed 8 bases and J shed 5 bases, with 19 bases lying between them. This chain's CDR3 is CASGIAGARNNSPLHF. CDR3 in DNA: TGTGCCAGCGGAATAGCGGGCGCCCGCAATAATTCACCCCTCCACTTT.

The sample holds many counts of this clonotype. This chain uses TRBV20-1 with TRBJ2-7; tentatively, D is TRBD1 (7 bases). Per germline, CDR1 DFQATT and CDR2 SNEGSKA (reference sequence). Trimming stripped 5 bases from V and 6 bases from J, with 14 bases between. CDR3 length: 12 residues. The DNA of the CDR3 is TGCAGTGCTGGAGGGGGCTCGGGCGAGCAGTACTTC. It yields the protein CSAGGGSGEQYF.

This clonotype was observed many times. The chain employs TRBV20-1 and TRBJ2-2; possibly TRBD2 for D (6 bases). The CDR3 extends over 14 amino acids. V was clipped by 4 bases and J by 1 base, with 10 bases between them. The germline gives CDR1 DFQATT, CDR2 SNEGSKA (reference sequence). The CDR3 reads CSATWRGNTGELFF. The CDR3 nucleotides read TGCAGTGCTACCTGGCGGGGGAACACCGGGGAGCTGTTTTTT.

This rearrangement joins TRBV5-1 to TRBJ2-7; TRBD2 agrees at 7 bases. V lost 4 bases, J lost 7 bases, and 14 bases stayed unmatched. From germline, CDR1 is SGHRS and CDR2 YFSETQ. The CDR3 length is 15 residues. Written as DNA, the CDR3 is TGCGCCAGCAGCACCCCGGCGGGAGACACCGGGGAGCAGTACTTC. Protein sequence: CASSTPAGDTGEQYF.

This chain joins TRBV11-2 and TRBJ2-5, with 7 bases lining up with TRBD2. The CDR3 length is 16 residues. Germline-derived CDR1 and CDR2 are SGHAT and FQNNGV. J was trimmed by 2 bases and V by 5 bases; bases with no gene match: 11. CDR3 sequence reads: CASSGGTTSVQETQYF. The CDR3 DNA is TGTGCCAGCAGCGGGGGGACTACATCCGTTCAAGAGACCCAGTACTTC. Supplemented by reference TRBV11-2 and TRBJ2-5, the full variable domain reads EAGVAQSPRYKIIEKRQSVAFWCNPISGHATLYWYQQILGQGPKLLIQFQNNGVVDDSQLPKDRFSAERLKGVDSTLKIQPAKLEDSAVYLCASSGGTTSVQETQYFGPGTRLLVL.

This clonotype was found many times. This chain connects TRBV20-1 to TRBJ2-2, with 11 bases aligning to TRBD2. The CDR3 totals 13 residues. J lost 5 bases, V lost 6 bases, and 2 bases had no gene match. Germline lookup yields CDR1 DFQATT and CDR2 SNEGSKA (reference sequence). The DNA for the CDR3 is TGCAGTGCCAGGACTAGCGGGACCGGGGAGCTGTTTTTT. Translating gives CSARTSGTGELFF.

This clonotype was counted many times. The rearrangement links TRBV4-3 to TRBJ2-3, with D unresolved. V lost 1 base and J 5 bases, leaving 7 bases between the germline ends. The CDR3 runs 13 residues. CDR1 and CDR2 (germline): LGHNA, YSLEER. The chain's CDR3 is CASSQGSEDTQYF. The CDR3 DNA is TGCGCCAGCAGCCAAGGGAGTGAAGATACGCAGTATTTT.

This clonotype has ten or more counts. The chain employs TRBV20-1 and TRBJ2-7; the match to TRBD2 covers 7 bases. V lost 3 bases to trimming and J lost 3 bases; unmatched junction nucleotides: 8. Germline CDR1 reads DFQATT; CDR2 reads SNEGSKA (reference sequence). The CDR3 covers 14 residues. CDR3 sequence reads: CSASMSSGSYEQYF. The CDR3 DNA reads TGCAGTGCTAGTATGTCTAGCGGTAGCTACGAGCAGTACTTC.